What follows are 16 T cell receptor beta chains derived from one specimen sequenced in a study of T-cell memory formation after mild COVID-19. One entry per CDR3 protein, called by TCRdb with MiXCR from the 5' RACE reads. The sample lists hundreds of thousands of distinct CDR3 sequences, about 16% seen once, with more than 20% in the top ten. The sample was PBMCs or a T cell subset sorted from them (not recorded which). The receptors were gathered from a man aged 18 to 30 who had mild COVID-19 (a few samples of this study predate the infection). Cell type and time point are not known.

The chain is built from TRBV5-1 and TRBJ2-3; unclear D gene. Per germline, CDR1 SGHRS and CDR2 YFSETQ. V dropped 4 bases and J dropped 0 bases, with 15 bases sitting between them. This CDR3 has 16 amino acids. CDR3 sequence: CASSIGNRFSTDTQYF. CDR3 in DNA: TGCGCCAGCAGCATCGGAAACAGATTCAGCACAGATACGCAGTATTTT. Full variable domain (missing parts from reference TRBV5-1 and TRBJ2-3): KAGVTQTPRYLIKTRGQQVTLSCSPISGHRSVSWYQQTPGQGLQFLFEYFSETQRNKGNFPGRFSGRQFSNSRSEMNVSTLELGDSALYLCASSIGNRFSTDTQYFGPGTRLTVL.

The chain links TRBV5-1 to TRBJ1-1; D gene ambiguous. The ends were cut back, 4 bases at V and 5 bases at J, with 12 bases in the middle. Germline V CDR1 and CDR2: SGHRS, YFSETQ. The CDR3 has 13 residues. The CDR3 DNA reads TGCGCCAGCAGCCAAGGAGGGTGGACTGAAGCTTTCTTT. Its protein is CASSQGGWTEAFF.

The chain recombines TRBV29-1 with TRBJ2-7, with D possibly being TRBD1 or TRBD2 (5 bases each). In germline, CDR1 is SQVTM, CDR2 ANQGSEA. Trimming removed 6 bases from V and 2 bases from J, with 17 bases in between. The CDR3 sequence is 14 residues long. This chain's CDR3 is CSVAPLEGTYEQYV. In nucleotides, the CDR3 is TGCAGCGTGGCCCCCCTAGAGGGGACCTACGAGCAGTACGTC.

This chain uses TRBV5-5 with TRBJ1-2; D is unclear. Trimming pared 0 bases from V and 4 bases from J, leaving 10 bases between. Germline lookup yields CDR1 SGHKS and CDR2 YYEKEE (reference sequence). The CDR3 extends over 14 amino acids. The CDR3 loop is CASSLVEMIYGYTF. The CDR3 DNA is TGTGCCAGCAGCTTGGTAGAGATGATCTATGGCTACACCTTC. Together with reference TRBV5-5 and TRBJ1-2, the CDR3 gives the full variable domain: DAGVTQSPTHLIKTRGQQVTLRCSPISGHKSVSWYQQVLGQGPQFIFQYYEKEERGRGNFPDRFSARQFPNYSSELNVNALLLGDSALYLCASSLVEMIYGYTFGSGTRLTVV.

This clonotype was picked up a small number of times. In DNA, the CDR3 is TGTGCCACCAGTGATCCCAGGATCGCAGATACGCAGTATTTT. Amino acid sequence: CATSDPRIADTQYF. V usage is TRBV24-1 and J usage is TRBJ2-3, with D unresolved. The CDR3 is 14 amino acids. Germline-derived CDR1 and CDR2 are KGHDR and SFDVKD. Trimming pared 3 bases from V and 4 bases from J, leaving 10 bases between.

The V and J genes are TRBV5-5 and TRBJ2-1; D is unclear. In germline, CDR1 is SGHKS, CDR2 YYEKEE (reference sequence). The germline V and J ends were trimmed by 4 bases and 8 bases, with 7 bases remaining between them. There are 11 residues in the CDR3. CDR3 residues: CASSPEDEQFF. CDR3 DNA sequence: TGTGCCAGCAGCCCTGAGGATGAGCAGTTCTTC.

The chain recombines TRBV7-3 with TRBJ2-2; D unresolved. The V and J ends lost 1 base and 7 bases respectively, with 10 bases between them. The CDR3 spans 14 residues. CDR1 is SGHTA and CDR2 is FQGTGA in the germline V gene. The CDR3 nucleotides read TGTGCCAGCAGCTTAAAGGTCCAGGTCGGGGAGCTGTTTTTT. Its translation: CASSLKVQVGELFF.

This chain links TRBV4-1 with TRBJ2-2; TRBD1 aligns across 7 bases. CDR1 and CDR2 (germline): MGHRA, YSYEKL. J gave up 3 bases and V 6 bases, and 7 bases lay outside the gene matches. CDR3 length: 15 residues. The CDR3 coding sequence is TGCGCCAGCAGGGATGACAGGGTTCACACCGGGGAGCTGTTTTTT. This encodes CASRDDRVHTGELFF.

This clonotype occurred a few times. The chain employs TRBV6-5 and TRBJ2-3, with D perhaps TRBD1 or TRBD2 (6 bases each). V lost 2 bases and J 5 bases, leaving 23 bases between the germline ends. Per the germline V gene, CDR1 is MNHEY and CDR2 is SVGAGI. The CDR3 runs to 18 residues. CDR3: CASSYIGGRGGKLDTQYF. The DNA for the CDR3 is TGTGCCAGCAGTTACATTGGGGGGAGAGGGGGGAAATTAGATACGCAGTATTTT.

This rearrangement joins TRBV10-2 to TRBJ1-5, with a weak D call TRBD1 (6 bases). V dropped 0 bases and J dropped 7 bases, with 7 bases sitting between them. CDR3 length: 13 amino acids. Germline V gene sequence: CDR1 WSHSY, CDR2 SAAADI. DNA for the CDR3: TGCGCCAGCAGTGAGTCTGGGACACAGCCCCAGCATTTT. Protein: CASSESGTQPQHF.

This clonotype was found a few times. The CDR3 sequence: CASSGGLRTDTQYF. The CDR3 DNA reads as TGTGCCAGCAGTGGGGGGTTGAGAACAGATACGCAGTATTTT. The chain has TRBV3-1 and TRBJ2-3; D might be TRBD2 (6 bases). The CDR3 has 14 amino acids. Between the trimmed V and J ends, which lost 6 bases and 3 bases, there was a span of 13 bases. Germline V CDR1 and CDR2: LGHDT, YNNKEL (reference sequence).

This clonotype came up a few times. The chain links TRBV7-2 to TRBJ2-5; TRBD1 matches at 7 bases. This CDR3 comprises 14 residues. Unmatched junction bases numbered 11, after V lost 8 bases and J lost 5 bases. The germline V gene has CDR1 SGHTA and CDR2 FQGNSA. The CDR3 protein is CASGEGQLRETQYF. Here the CDR3 DNA reads TGTGCCAGCGGAGAGGGACAGTTGAGGGAGACCCAGTACTTC.

This clonotype was found many times. J is TRBJ2-1 and V is TRBV11-3; the match to TRBD2 covers 15 bases. Losses at the gene ends were 4 bases for V and 2 bases for J; bases not matched to a gene: 3. This CDR3 spans 17 amino acids. Germline V gene sequence: CDR1 SGHNT, CDR2 YENEEA. The CDR3 sequence: CASSYGLAGGPYNEQFF. In nucleotides, the CDR3 is TGTGCCAGCAGCTACGGACTAGCGGGGGGGCCCTACAATGAGCAGTTCTTC.

V gene TRBV7-9 combines with J gene TRBJ1-3, with 8 positions matching TRBD1. The junction had 8 bases not matched to a gene; V was cut back by 5 bases and J by 8 bases. CDR3 length: 14 amino acids. Germline CDR1 reads SEHNR; CDR2 reads FQNEAQ (reference sequence). This CDR3 is CASSAFRGRHTIYF. Here the CDR3 DNA reads TGTGCCAGCAGCGCATTCAGGGGGCGCCACACCATATATTTT.

The table lists this clonotype with a few counts. The rearrangement links TRBV6-5 to TRBJ2-1; D may be TRBD1 or TRBD2 (6 bases each). The V gene's germline CDR1 is MNHEY and CDR2 SVGAGI. Trimming took off 0 bases at V and 7 bases at J, with 13 bases between the two ends. This CDR3 comprises 15 residues. In nucleotides, the CDR3 is TGTGCCAGCAGTTACTCTTCCGGGGGCGGGAATGAGCAGTTCTTC. Translating gives CASSYSSGGGNEQFF.

This clonotype was counted between two and nine times. The chain carries TRBV25-1 and TRBJ2-3; 7 nucleotides match TRBD2. This CDR3 contains 17 residues. V lost 4 bases, J lost 6 bases, and 16 bases stayed unmatched. Germline values: CDR1 MGHDK, CDR2 SYGVNS. CDR3 nucleotides: TGTGCCAGCAGTGCCCCTCTGGGAGCGGGGCAAATTGATACGCAGTATTTT. This gives the protein CASSAPLGAGQIDTQYF.